The 27 T cell receptor beta chains given below trace back to one sample, sequenced in a study of OX40 agonist ivuxolimab in advanced cancers. Libraries were constructed by the immunoSEQ multiplex PCR assay. TCRdb took this table from immuneACCESS and kept in-frame rearrangements with V and J called. Such tables lack part of the clones; where checked against another copy, unresolved V genes explain under half of the gap, and the rest is unexplained. In all, the sample holds some 22,000 clones, and approximately 83% of those were seen once. The ten largest account for approximately 30% of the sample. The specimen was CD4+ or CD8+ T cells sorted from blood, collected in a trial of the OX40 agonist ivuxolimab. These receptors originate from an adult with an advanced solid tumor such as melanoma, head and neck, liver or kidney cancer.

The chain links TRBV9 to TRBJ2-5, with D possibly matching TRBD2 (5 bases). The CDR3 contains 15 residues. CDR1 is SGDLS and CDR2 is YYNGEE in the germline V gene. V was shortened by 0 bases and J by 4 bases, with 13 bases between the two germline ends. CDR3 nucleotides: TGTGCCAGCAGCGTAGGAACCGGGATCGTAGAGACCCAGTACTTC. It translates to CASSVGTGIVETQYF. The entire variable domain, with the rest obtained from reference TRBV9 and TRBJ2-5, is as follows: DSGVTQTPKHLITATGQRVTLRCSPRSGDLSVYWYQQSLDQGLQFLIQYYNGEERAKGNILERFSAQQFPDLHSELNLSSLELGDSALYFCASSVGTGIVETQYFGPGTRLLVL.

Points on this clone: Other nucleotide sequences in the sample specify the same CDR3. V is TRBV5-1 and J is TRBJ2-1; 9 positions agree with TRBD2. The V and J ends lost 2 bases and 7 bases, in that order; junction bases with no gene match: 4. Germline V gives CDR1 SGHRS, CDR2 YFSETQ. The length of the CDR3 is 14 residues. CDR3: CASSLTSGSNEQFF. Here the CDR3 DNA reads TGCGCCAGCAGCTTAACTAGCGGGTCGAATGAGCAGTTCTTC.

The chain carries TRBV7-9 and TRBJ2-1, with 12 bases lining up with TRBD2. The CDR3 is 16 residues long. Germline V lookup: CDR1 SEHNR, CDR2 FQNEAQ (reference sequence). With V trimmed by 5 bases and J by 4 bases, 6 bases remained unmatched. CDR3 DNA sequence: TGTGCCAGCAGCAAAAGGGGACTAGCGGGTTACAATGAGCAGTTCTTC. This codes for CASSKRGLAGYNEQFF. Using reference TRBV7-9 and TRBJ2-1 for the parts outside the CDR3, the full variable domain is DTGVSQNPRHKITKRGQNVTFRCDPISEHNRLYWYRQTLGQGPEFLTYFQNEAQLEKSRLLSDRFSAERPKGSFSTLEIQRTEQGDSAMYLCASSKRGLAGYNEQFFGPGTRLTVL.

The rearrangement joins TRBV7-8 to TRBJ1-1; 9 bases align to TRBD1. After removal of 5 bases from V and 5 bases from J, the junction contained 9 bases not matched to a gene. CDR3 length: 15 amino acids. In germline, CDR1 is SGHVS, CDR2 FQNEAQ. The CDR3 sequence is CASSEGQGGYTEAFF. CDR3 sequence (DNA): TGTGCCAGCAGCGAGGGACAGGGTGGATATACTGAAGCTTTCTTT.

The chain recombines TRBV9 with TRBJ1-2, with D maybe TRBD1 (5 bases). The CDR3 contains 15 residues. V was pared by 3 bases and J by 0 bases, with 12 bases between. Germline V gives CDR1 SGDLS, CDR2 YYNGEE. CDR3 nucleotide sequence: TGTGCCAGCAGCGGGATAGGGACGGCTAACTATGGCTACACCTTC. Translation gives CASSGIGTANYGYTF.

The chain carries TRBV28 and TRBJ2-7, with TRBD2 matching 9 bases. V was pared by 8 bases and J by 0 bases, with 8 bases of the junction left unmatched. There are 15 residues in the CDR3. CDR1 is MDHEN and CDR2 is SYDVKM in the germline V gene. This CDR3 reads CASALAGVVSYEQYF. DNA of the CDR3: TGTGCCAGCGCCTTAGCGGGAGTAGTCTCCTACGAGCAGTACTTC.

This clone was picked up one time. The chain links TRBV11-1 to TRBJ2-3; 7 bases map to TRBD2. This CDR3 has 18 amino acids. CDR1 is SGHAT, CDR2 FQDESV, per germline (reference sequence). After removal of 1 base from V and 4 bases from J, the junction contained 14 bases not matched to a gene. Here the CDR3 DNA reads TGTGCCAGCAGCTTAGATTTTTTGGGCGGGAGTGCCTCAGATACGCAGTATTTT. Translation gives CASSLDFLGGSASDTQYF.

The chain has TRBV5-6 and TRBJ2-1; D remains ambiguous. V gave up 6 bases and J gave up 2 bases, with 24 bases separating them. Per the germline V gene, CDR1 is SGHDT and CDR2 is YYEEEE. The CDR3 length is 18 residues. For the CDR3, the DNA is TGTGCCAGCACCGCGGTTGGGGTTTTGCGATCACCCTACAATGAGCAGTTCTTC. Amino acids: CASTAVGVLRSPYNEQFF.

This chain links TRBV27 with TRBJ2-3; 12 bases agree with TRBD1. In germline, CDR1 is MNHEY, CDR2 SMNVEV (reference sequence). The junction had 4 bases not matched to a gene; V was cut back by 1 base and J by 2 bases. This CDR3 spans 17 amino acids. The CDR3 sequence: CASSLLGTGGTTDTQYF. In DNA form, the CDR3 reads TGTGCCAGCAGTTTATTAGGGACAGGGGGCACCACAGATACGCAGTATTTT.

This chain links TRBV10-3 with TRBJ2-1, with TRBD1 matching 7 bases. V was pared by 11 bases and J by 5 bases, with 9 bases of the junction left unmatched. CDR3 length equals 13 residues. Germline V lookup: CDR1 ENHRY, CDR2 SYGVKD. The CDR3 nucleotides read TGTGCCTCAATCGGGACAGCTAACAATGAGCAGTTCTTC. Translation: CASIGTANNEQFF.

V gene TRBV27 combines with J gene TRBJ2-7; weak D call: TRBD2 (7 bases). Germline lookup yields CDR1 MNHEY and CDR2 SMNVEV (reference sequence). Trimming shortened V by 4 bases and J by 2 bases, and 12 bases separated the two germline ends. There are 14 residues in the CDR3. This CDR3 is CASSWGGPTYEQYF. In nucleotides, the CDR3 is TGTGCCAGCAGTTGGGGGGGGCCTACCTACGAGCAGTACTTC.

This clone appeared a single time. The chain joins TRBV25-1 to TRBJ2-7, with TRBD1 as a possible D gene (5 bases). Trimming shortened V by 0 bases and J by 6 bases, and 15 bases separated the two germline ends. Germline V CDR1 and CDR2: MGHDK, SYGVNS. This CDR3 comprises 15 residues. CDR3 sequence: CASSEYWGATGEQYF. The CDR3 nucleotides read TGTGCCAGCAGTGAATACTGGGGCGCCACCGGCGAGCAGTACTTC.

This clone was counted a few times. The rearrangement links TRBV2 to TRBJ1-2, with TRBD1 matching 9 bases. The germline V gene has CDR1 SNHLY and CDR2 FYNNEI. With 3 bases clipped from V and 7 bases from J, the junction kept 6 bases outside the gene matches. The CDR3 sequence is 14 residues long. The CDR3 DNA follows: TGTGCCAGCAGTGATAGCACAGGGGGCCGTGGCTACACCTTC. Its translation is CASSDSTGGRGYTF.

The CDR3 sequence: CASSKLSGEAYEQYF. For the CDR3, the DNA is TGTGCCAGCAGTAAGCTTAGCGGAGAGGCCTACGAGCAGTACTTC. V and J are TRBV6-1 and TRBJ2-7, with D possibly being TRBD2 (6 bases). The CDR3 totals 15 residues. Germline V CDR1 and CDR2: MNHNS, SASEGT. Trimming removed 5 bases from V and 2 bases from J, with 16 bases in between.

This clone was recorded once. The genes are TRBV7-6 and TRBJ2-7, with TRBD2 matching 14 bases. The trim removed 5 bases at V and 7 bases at J, leaving 4 bases unmatched. Germline V gives CDR1 SGHVS, CDR2 FNYEAQ. The CDR3 consists of 14 residues. CDR3 DNA: TGTGCCAGCAGCCAGACTAGCGGGAGGGATGAGCAGTACTTC. Protein: CASSQTSGRDEQYF.

This sequence joins TRBV5-1 and TRBJ2-2, with D hard to call. CDR1 and CDR2 (germline): SGHRS, YFSETQ. The CDR3 is 12 amino acids. Trimming took 2 bases from V and 6 from J, leaving 5 bases between them. Written as DNA, the CDR3 is TGCGCCAGCAGCTTCACCGCCGGGGAGCTGTTTTTT. Translation gives CASSFTAGELFF.

The chain has TRBV9 and TRBJ1-1; tentatively, D is TRBD1 (5 bases). The CDR3 runs to 16 residues. V was cut by 0 bases and J by 4 bases, with 16 bases left in between. Germline V gene lookup returns CDR1 SGDLS and CDR2 YYNGEE. The CDR3 DNA follows: TGTGCCAGCAGCGTAGCTGGGGGAGGGGAGCGCACTGAAGCTTTCTTT. Protein sequence: CASSVAGGGERTEAFF.

This chain joins TRBV5-1 and TRBJ2-2; D unclear. Germline loops: CDR1 SGHRS, CDR2 YFSETQ. The V end was cut by 0 bases, the J end by 0 bases, with 9 bases between. This CDR3 is built from 16 residues. CDR3 amino acids: CASSLEPSPNTGELFF. For the CDR3, the DNA is TGCGCCAGCAGCTTGGAGCCGTCCCCGAACACCGGGGAGCTGTTTTTT.

The chain uses TRBV19 and TRBJ2-3; 8 bases align to TRBD1. This CDR3 is 14 amino acids long. CDR1 LNHDA and CDR2 SQIVND come from the germline V gene (reference sequence). The ends lost 7 bases at V and 2 bases at J; junction bases unmatched: 5. The DNA of the CDR3 is TGTGCCAGTAACGCGGACAGGGTCACAGATACGCAGTATTTT. It is translated as CASNADRVTDTQYF.

The chain carries TRBV27 and TRBJ2-7; TRBD2 matches 11 bases. Germline-derived CDR1 and CDR2 are MNHEY and SMNVEV (reference sequence). The CDR3 covers 15 residues. The V segment lost 5 bases and the J segment 2 bases; nucleotides outside the gene matches: 5. The CDR3 DNA is TGTGCCAGCAGTGTCGGGACTAGCGGAACCTACGAGCAGTACTTC. Amino acids: CASSVGTSGTYEQYF.

Only one count was recorded for this clone. The J gene is TRBJ2-1, the V gene TRBV7-8; no clear D. The V gene lost 1 base and the J gene lost 5 bases, with 21 bases spanning the gap. Germline loops: CDR1 SGHVS, CDR2 FQNEAQ. This CDR3 spans 18 amino acids. The CDR3 nucleotides are TGTGCCAGCAGCTTAGACGCAAATGCTATAAAAAAACACAATGAGCAGTTCTTC. It specifies CASSLDANAIKKHNEQFF.

The J gene is TRBJ2-1, the V gene TRBV2; 9 nucleotides agree with TRBD2. The CDR3 contains 15 residues. The germline gives CDR1 SNHLY, CDR2 FYNNEI. The junction had 5 bases not matched to a gene; V was cut back by 3 bases and J by 5 bases. The CDR3 nucleotides read TGTGCCAGCAGTGATTGGGGACTAGCAGACAATGAGCAGTTCTTC. This translates into CASSDWGLADNEQFF.

In DNA, the CDR3 is TGTGCCAGCAGTTGGGGCCTGAACACTGAAGCTTTCTTT. This sequence encodes CASSWGLNTEAFF. The chain is built from TRBV6-5 and TRBJ1-1; the D gene is possibly TRBD1 (5 bases). The CDR3 is 13 amino acids. V lost 4 bases and J lost 0, with 6 bases in between. CDR1 and CDR2 (germline): MNHEY, SVGAGI.

This chain uses TRBV11-1 with TRBJ2-5; TRBD2 matches at 8 bases. V lost 1 base to trimming and J lost 4 bases; unmatched junction nucleotides: 11. CDR1 SGHAT and CDR2 FQDESV come from the germline V gene (reference sequence). The CDR3 is 17 amino acids. This CDR3 reads CASSLVDVAGKGETQYF. The CDR3 DNA sequence: TGTGCCAGCAGCTTAGTGGATGTAGCGGGAAAGGGAGAGACCCAGTACTTC. Full variable domain (outside the CDR3, taken from reference TRBV11-1 and TRBJ2-5): EAEVAQSPRYKITEKSQAVAFWCDPISGHATLYWYRQILGQGPELLVQFQDESVVDDSQLPKDRFSAERLKGVDSTLKIQPAELGDSAMYLCASSLVDVAGKGETQYFGPGTRLLVL.

This clone has just a few counts. The rearrangement links TRBV5-4 to TRBJ2-7; TRBD2 might be the D (6 bases). V lost 3 bases and J 3 bases, leaving 7 bases between the germline ends. CDR1 is SGHNT, CDR2 YYREEE, per germline (reference sequence). The CDR3 runs 12 residues. Here the CDR3 DNA reads TGTGCCAGCAGCTGGGGAGGCTACGAGCAGTACTTC. It translates to CASSWGGYEQYF.

By share, this clone ranks as medium-sized (0.01 to 0.1%). The chain uses TRBV19 and TRBJ1-1, with 7 bases lining up with TRBD1. This CDR3 spans 15 amino acids. V was clipped by 1 base and J by 4 bases; unmatched bases: 6. Germline V CDR1 and CDR2: LNHDA, SQIVND (reference sequence). For the CDR3, the DNA is TGTGCCAGTAGTATAGGGGCAGGGGGAGGCACTGAAGCTTTCTTT. This encodes CASSIGAGGGTEAFF.

V is TRBV6-1 and J is TRBJ2-7; D possibly corresponds to TRBD2 (6 bases). Germline CDR1 MNHNS, CDR2 SASEGT. The V gene lost 0 bases and the J gene lost 7 bases, with 13 bases spanning the gap. This CDR3 has 14 amino acids. CDR3 nucleotides: TGTGCCAGCAGTGAAGCCTGGGGCGCGGGGGAGCAGTACTTC. It yields the protein CASSEAWGAGEQYF.